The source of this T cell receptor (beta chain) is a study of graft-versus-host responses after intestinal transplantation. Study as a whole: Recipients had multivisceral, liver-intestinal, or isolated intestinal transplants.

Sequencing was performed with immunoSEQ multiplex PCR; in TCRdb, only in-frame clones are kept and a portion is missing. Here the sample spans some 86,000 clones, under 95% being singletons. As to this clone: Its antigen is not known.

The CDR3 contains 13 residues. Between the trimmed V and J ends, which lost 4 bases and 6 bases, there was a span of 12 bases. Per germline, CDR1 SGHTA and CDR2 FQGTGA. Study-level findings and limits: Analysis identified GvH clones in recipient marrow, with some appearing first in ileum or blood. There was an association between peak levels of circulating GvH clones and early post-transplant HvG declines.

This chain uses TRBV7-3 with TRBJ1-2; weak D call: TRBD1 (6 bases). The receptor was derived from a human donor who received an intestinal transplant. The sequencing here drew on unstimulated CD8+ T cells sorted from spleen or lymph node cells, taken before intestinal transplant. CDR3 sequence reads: CASSSGQTHGYTF. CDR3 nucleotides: TGTGCCAGCAGCTCTGGACAGACACATGGCTACACCTTC.